This section outlines one T cell receptor (beta chain) sequence together with its context. Its specificity is unknown. These data belong to a study of cytomegalovirus exposure and HLA in healthy donors. Turning to the study itself: An analysis done earlier identified 90 million to 120 million unique TCR beta sequences from about 179 million T cells. Genotyping of roughly 400 donors showed that approximately 83% belonged to the Caucasian-associated ancestry cluster. Study-wide points: Altogether, 150 to 200 TCR beta chains were recorded as cytomegalovirus-associated.

The CDR3 is 14 amino acids. Germline lookup yields CDR1 KGHSH and CDR2 LQKENI. V was cut by 3 bases and J by 0 bases, with 6 bases left in between. There were likely unrecorded immune exposures, though donors were nominally healthy when sampled. The PCR contained 60 Vbeta and 13 Jbeta primers. Data came from immunoSEQ multiplex PCR; TCRdb stores just in-frame clones and leaves some out. Of about 120,000 clones in the sample, 77% are singletons; the top ten hold 3.5% to 5%. This clonotype was sampled from a male donor in good health and CMV-seropositive. The sample consisted of PBMCs. V gene TRBV18 combines with J gene TRBJ1-3; the D is unclear. Here the CDR3 DNA reads TGTGCCAGCTCACCTCAGCGCTCTGGAAACACCATATATTTT. This codes for CASSPQRSGNTIYF.